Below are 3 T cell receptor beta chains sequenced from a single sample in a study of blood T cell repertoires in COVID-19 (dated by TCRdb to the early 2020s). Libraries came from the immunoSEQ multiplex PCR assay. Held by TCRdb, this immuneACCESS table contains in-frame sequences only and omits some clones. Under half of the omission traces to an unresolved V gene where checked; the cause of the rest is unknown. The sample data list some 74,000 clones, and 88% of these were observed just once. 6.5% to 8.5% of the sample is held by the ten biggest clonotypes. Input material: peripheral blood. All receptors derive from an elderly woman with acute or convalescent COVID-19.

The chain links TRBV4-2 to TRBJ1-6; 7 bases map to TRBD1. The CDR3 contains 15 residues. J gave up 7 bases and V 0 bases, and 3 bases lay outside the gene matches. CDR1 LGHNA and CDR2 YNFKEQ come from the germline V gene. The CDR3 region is CASSQDVTGNSPLHF. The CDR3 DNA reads TGTGCCAGCAGCCAAGATGTGACAGGGAATTCACCCCTCCACTTT.

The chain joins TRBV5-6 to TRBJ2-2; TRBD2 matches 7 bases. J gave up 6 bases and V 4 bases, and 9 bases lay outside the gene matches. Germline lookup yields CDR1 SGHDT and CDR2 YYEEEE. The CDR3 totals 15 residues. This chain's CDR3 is CASSPTGRAAGELFF. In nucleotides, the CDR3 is TGTGCCAGCAGCCCTACGGGGAGGGCGGCCGGGGAGCTGTTTTTT.

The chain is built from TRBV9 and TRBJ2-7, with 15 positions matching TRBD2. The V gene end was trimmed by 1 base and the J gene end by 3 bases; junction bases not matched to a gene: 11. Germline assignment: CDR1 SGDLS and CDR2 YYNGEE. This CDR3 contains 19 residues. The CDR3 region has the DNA TGTGCCAGCAGCGTACCGTCTACGGGACTAGCGGGGGGCCGCTACGAGCAGTACTTC. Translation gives CASSVPSTGLAGGRYEQYF.